What follows are 30 T cell receptor beta chains derived from one specimen sequenced in a study of cytomegalovirus exposure and HLA in healthy donors. The PCR used 60 Vbeta and 13 Jbeta primers. Some clones are missing from TCRdb's copy, which holds only in-frame ones; the method was immunoSEQ multiplex PCR. The profile shows 150,000 to 200,000 clones, 75% to 90% of them singletons. The sequenced sample was PBMCs. All receptors come from a man aged 25-45 years in good health and CMV-seropositive.

V is TRBV19 and J is TRBJ2-7; the D is unclear. The CDR3 loop spans 14 amino acids. Trimming shortened V by 5 bases and J by 2 bases, and 13 bases separated the two germline ends. CDR1 and CDR2 (germline): LNHDA, SQIVND (reference sequence). The DNA of the CDR3 is TGTGCCAGTAGTCCCCTACAGTATCCCTACGAGCAGTACTTC. Its translation is CASSPLQYPYEQYF.

This rearrangement joins TRBV7-2 to TRBJ2-1, with D perhaps matching TRBD2 (7 bases). From germline, CDR1 is SGHTA and CDR2 FQGNSA. The V gene lost 1 base and the J gene lost 2 bases, with 12 bases spanning the gap. The length of the CDR3 is 16 residues. CDR3 amino acids: CASSLVGGGAYNEQFF. In DNA, the CDR3 is TGTGCCAGCAGCTTAGTGGGAGGGGGGGCCTACAATGAGCAGTTCTTC. The full variable domain, completed using reference TRBV7-2 and TRBJ2-1, is GAGVSQSPSNKVTEKGKDVELRCDPISGHTALYWYRQSLGQGLEFLIYFQGNSAPDKSGLPSDRFSAERTGGSVSTLTIQRTQQEDSAVYLCASSLVGGGAYNEQFFGPGTRLTVL.

V is TRBV9 and J is TRBJ2-3; 7 bases align to TRBD2. CDR1 SGDLS and CDR2 YYNGEE come from the germline V gene. The junction had 18 bases not matched to a gene; V was cut back by 4 bases and J by 4 bases. The CDR3 totals 18 residues. In DNA form, the CDR3 reads TGTGCCAGCAGCTCAGAGGGCTCGGCGGGGGAGGATTCAGATACGCAGTATTTT. This sequence encodes CASSSEGSAGEDSDTQYF.

This rearrangement joins TRBV7-2 to TRBJ2-7; D remains ambiguous. The CDR3 extends over 11 amino acids. V dropped 6 bases and J dropped 2 bases, with 5 bases sitting between them. From germline, CDR1 is SGHTA and CDR2 FQGNSA. CDR3 coding DNA: TGTGCCAGCAGTACGGCCTACGAGCAGTACTTC. This gives the protein CASSTAYEQYF.

This chain joins TRBV4-2 and TRBJ2-1; 9 bases are shared with TRBD2. Germline V lookup: CDR1 LGHNA, CDR2 YNFKEQ. The CDR3 is 16 residues long. V shed 3 bases and J 2 bases; nucleotides not matched to a gene: 5. CDR3 sequence (DNA): TGTGCCAGCAGCCATTCTAGCGGGACCCCCTACAATGAGCAGTTCTTC. This codes for CASSHSSGTPYNEQFF.

The chain uses TRBV10-2 and TRBJ1-6; tentatively, D is TRBD1 (6 bases). Germline lookup yields CDR1 WSHSY and CDR2 SAAADI. CDR3 length equals 14 residues. The V end was cut by 6 bases, the J end by 6 bases, with 12 bases between. In DNA, the CDR3 is TGCGCCAGCAGCCGGGACAATTTTAATTCACCCCTCCACTTT. Translating gives CASSRDNFNSPLHF.

On this clone: At one of its ends the junction is not consistent with the germline gene, which may arise from a read error. The chain has TRBV28 and TRBJ2-1; 10 bases align to TRBD2. Per the germline V gene, CDR1 is MDHEN and CDR2 is SYDVKM. The CDR3 runs to 13 residues. The CDR3 sequence is CASILAGGNEQFF. The CDR3 nucleotides read TGTGCCAGCATTTTAGCGGGAGGAAATGAGCAGTTCTTC. The whole variable domain, filled in from reference TRBV28 and TRBJ2-1, reads DVKVTQSSRYLVKRTGEKVFLECVQDMDHENMFWYRQDPGLGLRLIYFSYDVKMKEKGDIPEGYSVSREKKERFSLILESASTNQTSMYLCASILAGGNEQFFGPGTRLTVL.

The V call is TRBV4-1, the J call TRBJ1-4; 8 bases line up with TRBD1. The germline V gene has CDR1 MGHRA and CDR2 YSYEKL. V trimming: 4 bases; J trimming: 6 bases; junction bases outside the gene matches: 7. The CDR3 spans 15 residues. DNA of the CDR3: TGCGCCAGCAGCCCTGGGACAGGATGGGATGAAAAACTGTTTTTT. Its translation: CASSPGTGWDEKLFF.

This chain joins TRBV6-5 and TRBJ2-7, with 15 bases identical to TRBD2. Germline CDR1 is MNHEY and CDR2 is SVGAGI. Trimming took 2 bases from V and 4 from J; bases not matched to a gene: 3. The CDR3 loop spans 16 amino acids. DNA of the CDR3: TGTGCCAGCAGTTACGGGACTAGCGGGAGGTGGTACGAGCAGTACTTC. It codes for CASSYGTSGRWYEQYF.

The V and J genes are TRBV4-1 and TRBJ2-7; a weak D match, TRBD1 (6 bases). Trimming left V 3 bases short and J 3 bases short, with 15 bases between. CDR1 is MGHRA and CDR2 is YSYEKL in the germline V gene. The CDR3 runs 15 residues. The CDR3 coding sequence is TGCGCCAGCAGCCAGAATCCCGGGACAAACTACGAGCAGTACTTC. Amino acid sequence: CASSQNPGTNYEQYF.

J is TRBJ2-1 and V is TRBV4-3; 9 bases line up with TRBD2. Germline lookup yields CDR1 LGHNA and CDR2 YSLEER. J lost 7 bases, V lost 0 bases, and 10 bases had no gene match. CDR3 length equals 17 residues. The CDR3 region has the DNA TGCGCCAGCAGCCAAGATTCGGGCGGGGGGGGCACGAATGAGCAGTTCTTC. It yields the protein CASSQDSGGGGTNEQFF.

The V gene is TRBV29-1, the J gene TRBJ1-3; 9 positions match TRBD1. The CDR3 consists of 14 residues. Germline CDR1 SQVTM, CDR2 ANQGSEA. Losses at the gene ends were 4 bases for V and 15 bases for J; bases not matched to a gene: 16. The DNA of the CDR3 is TGCAGCGTTGCTGACAGGGGGTCTGGAAACACCCCATATTTT. Protein sequence: CSVADRGSGNTPYF.

CDR3 sequence reads: CASSLGSGGYLNYGYTF. The CDR3, as DNA: TGTGCCAGCAGCTTGGGGTCGGGAGGATACCTCAACTATGGCTACACCTTC. V gene TRBV5-6 combines with J gene TRBJ1-2; D is undetermined. V was clipped by 0 bases and J by 2 bases, with 17 bases between them. The length of the CDR3 is 17 residues. Germline lookup yields CDR1 SGHDT and CDR2 YYEEEE.

The chain joins TRBV5-1 to TRBJ1-1; 9 bases are shared with TRBD1. Unmatched junction bases numbered 12, after V lost 0 bases and J lost 6 bases. CDR1 and CDR2 from the germline V gene are SGHRS and YFSETQ. This CDR3 has 17 amino acids. The CDR3 reads CASSLVSGTGRDSEAFF. In DNA form, the CDR3 reads TGCGCCAGCAGCTTGGTGTCCGGGACAGGGCGGGATTCTGAAGCTTTCTTT.

The V and J genes are TRBV6-6 and TRBJ1-4; 9 bases match TRBD1. V trimming: 2 bases; J trimming: 2 bases; junction bases outside the gene matches: 3. CDR1 is MNHNY, CDR2 SVGAGI, per germline (reference sequence). The CDR3 is 16 amino acids. CDR3 sequence: CASSYPTGGTNEKLFF. CDR3 sequence (DNA): TGTGCCAGCAGTTACCCGACAGGGGGGACTAATGAAAAACTGTTTTTT.

This clone was detected only a few times. The gene calls are TRBV6-5 and TRBJ1-2, with TRBD1 matching 7 bases. Germline CDR1 and CDR2: MNHEY and SVGAGI. V was pared by 6 bases and J by 0 bases, with 4 bases of the junction left unmatched. This CDR3 comprises 14 residues. CDR3 in amino acids: CASSRRGSNYGYTF. The CDR3, as DNA: TGTGCCAGCAGCCGCAGGGGGTCTAACTATGGCTACACCTTC.

The chain combines TRBV30 with TRBJ1-4; the match to TRBD1 covers 9 bases. CDR1 GTSNPN and CDR2 SVGIG come from the germline V gene (reference sequence). The CDR3 runs 13 residues. The J segment lost 8 bases and the V segment lost 4 bases, leaving 5 bases of the junction unmatched. The CDR3 protein is CAWTRDRDEKLFF. DNA for the CDR3: TGTGCCTGGACACGGGACAGGGACGAAAAACTGTTTTTT.

The V call is TRBV18, the J call TRBJ2-7, with D tentatively TRBD1 (7 bases). The V end was cut by 6 bases, the J end by 6 bases, with 21 bases between. The CDR3 contains 15 residues. Looked up from germline, CDR1 is KGHSH and CDR2 is LQKENI. DNA for the CDR3: TGTGCCAGCTCGACCTCGGAGACAGGGACTCTCGAGCAGTACTTC. Its translation is CASSTSETGTLEQYF.

The chain couples TRBV10-2 to TRBJ2-7; no definite D call. There are 11 residues in the CDR3. Germline lookup yields CDR1 WSHSY and CDR2 SAAADI. Trimming removed 3 bases from V and 7 bases from J, with 7 bases in between. The CDR3 here is CASSETVEQYF. The CDR3 bases are TGCGCCAGCAGTGAAACGGTTGAGCAGTACTTC.

The CDR3 DNA reads TGTGCCAGCTCACATCCTGGACAGGAGAACACTGAAGCTTTCTTT. Translation gives CASSHPGQENTEAFF. The V gene is TRBV18, the J gene TRBJ1-1; 7 nucleotides align to TRBD1. CDR3 size: 15 residues. Per the germline V gene, CDR1 is KGHSH and CDR2 is LQKENI. The V segment lost 4 bases and the J segment 1 base; nucleotides outside the gene matches: 6.

The chain couples TRBV15 to TRBJ1-2; D is undetermined. This CDR3 comprises 15 residues. Germline V gene lookup returns CDR1 LNHNV and CDR2 YYDKDF (reference sequence). The V end lost 3 bases, the J end lost 0 bases, and 11 bases lay between the germline ends. The CDR3 DNA reads as TGTGCCACCAGCAGTGCGGGAGCCGCTAACTATGGCTACACCTTC. Translating gives CATSSAGAANYGYTF.

The chain uses TRBV28 and TRBJ2-3; the match to TRBD1 covers 8 bases. The germline V gene has CDR1 MDHEN and CDR2 SYDVKM. Trimming cost V 4 bases and J 3 bases; bases outside gene matches: 6. This CDR3 region has 15 residues. CDR3 sequence (DNA): TGTGCCAGCAGTTCACGGACAGGGCAGACAGATACGCAGTATTTT. It codes for CASSSRTGQTDTQYF.

This clone appeared a few times. The rearrangement joins TRBV5-8 to TRBJ2-3; D possibly corresponds to TRBD1 (5 bases). CDR3 size: 18 residues. The V and J ends lost 4 bases and 3 bases respectively, with 24 bases between them. Germline lookup yields CDR1 SGHTS and CDR2 YDEGEE. CDR3 in DNA: TGTGCCAGCAGCCCTGCTCTGGTCTGGGGCAGTCTTACAGATACGCAGTATTTT. Translated, it gives CASSPALVWGSLTDTQYF.

V gene TRBV18 combines with J gene TRBJ2-5, with 11 nucleotides matching TRBD1. V was clipped by 6 bases and J by 0 bases; unmatched bases: 15. Germline-derived CDR1 and CDR2 are KGHSH and LQKENI. The length of the CDR3 is 19 residues. CDR3 sequence reads: CASSARDRGVSTHQETQYF. The CDR3 DNA sequence: TGTGCCAGCTCCGCCCGGGACAGGGGGGTTTCTACCCACCAAGAGACCCAGTACTTC.

Only a few counts were recorded for this clone. The V gene is TRBV6-6, the J gene TRBJ1-2, with a possible D match to TRBD1 (6 bases). Trimming left V 5 bases short and J 0 bases short, with 7 bases between. Germline values: CDR1 MNHNY, CDR2 SVGAGI (reference sequence). This CDR3 is 13 amino acids long. The CDR3 nucleotides are TGTGCCAGCAGTAAGGGGGCTAACTATGGCTACACCTTC. Translation: CASSKGANYGYTF.

This clone was picked up one time. CDR3 residues: CASSDVGKGNEQFF. DNA of the CDR3: TGTGCCAGCAGTGACGTCGGTAAGGGGAATGAGCAGTTCTTC. The chain uses TRBV6-4 and TRBJ2-1; D is possibly TRBD1 (5 bases). The CDR3 length is 14 residues. The ends were cut back, 2 bases at V and 7 bases at J, with 12 bases in the middle. Germline CDR1 is MRHNA and CDR2 is SNTAGT.

In the case of this clone: An end of the junction differs from the germline gene, which may be a read error. The rearrangement uses TRBV4-1 and TRBJ1-1, with 7 nucleotides matching TRBD1. The germline V gene has CDR1 MGHRA and CDR2 YSYEKL. The length of the CDR3 is 15 residues. The CDR3 reads CASSQRDRVNTEAFF. In DNA, the CDR3 is TGTGCCAGCAGCCAAAGGGACAGAGTAAACACTGAAGCTTTCTTT.

The chain joins TRBV12-5 to TRBJ1-5, with a possible D match to TRBD1 (5 bases). Germline CDR1 LGHNT, CDR2 FRNRAP. The CDR3 has 17 amino acids. Deletions cut 0 bases from V and 4 bases from J, with 16 bases between. The CDR3 here is CASGLVRIRARNQPQHF. DNA of the CDR3: TGTGCTAGTGGTTTGGTAAGAATCAGGGCGAGAAATCAGCCCCAGCATTTT. The entire variable domain, with the rest obtained from reference TRBV12-5 and TRBJ1-5, is as follows: DARVTQTPRHKVTEMGQEVTMRCQPILGHNTVFWYRQTMMQGLELLAYFRNRAPLDDSGMPKDRFSAEMPDATLATLKIQPSEPRDSAVYFCASGLVRIRARNQPQHFGDGTRLSIL.

CDR3 region: CASSPADRGRDEQYF. The CDR3 region has the DNA TGTGCCAGCAGTCCAGCCGACAGGGGTCGGGACGAGCAGTACTTC. The chain employs TRBV6-6 and TRBJ2-7, with TRBD1 identical over 8 bases. Germline CDR1 and CDR2: MNHNY and SVGAGI (reference sequence). The J segment lost 5 bases and the V segment lost 5 bases, leaving 11 bases of the junction unmatched. This CDR3 has 15 amino acids.

This sequence joins TRBV7-9 and TRBJ2-1, with no clear D. Trimming shortened V by 1 base and J by 4 bases, and 11 bases separated the two germline ends. Germline values: CDR1 SEHNR, CDR2 FQNEAQ (reference sequence). The CDR3 runs to 15 residues. The CDR3 here is CASSLGQALYNEQFF. The CDR3 DNA sequence: TGTGCCAGCAGCTTAGGCCAAGCCCTTTACAATGAGCAGTTCTTC.